The 27 T cell receptor beta chains presented below share a single source sample, sequenced in a study of T-cell reconstitution after alpha-beta-depleted transplantation in children. The TCRbeta library incorporated unique molecular identifiers. MiXCR, applied by TCRdb to the PCR reads, yields one record per CDR3 protein. The sample holds 600,000 to 700,000 distinct CDR3 sequences, over 10% seen once. The sample here was PBMCs, taken before TCRalphabeta/CD19-depleted stem cell transplant. Receptors originate from a girl aged 2-15 years with congenital amegakaryocytic thrombocytopenia, due to receive a stem cell transplant.

Many counts were recorded for this clonotype. DNA of the CDR3: TGCGCCAGCAGCTTGATGACCTCCTCCGCTAACTATGGCTACACCTTC. Amino acids: CASSLMTSSANYGYTF. The rearrangement joins TRBV5-1 to TRBJ1-2; D remains unclear. There are 16 residues in the CDR3. Germline assignment: CDR1 SGHRS and CDR2 YFSETQ. V lost 1 base and J 0 bases, leaving 13 bases between the germline ends.

Many counts were recorded for this clonotype. V is TRBV7-8 and J is TRBJ1-1; tentative D call: TRBD1 (5 bases). CDR3 size: 13 residues. Germline V lookup: CDR1 SGHVS, CDR2 FQNEAQ. The ends were cut back, 5 bases at V and 2 bases at J, with 9 bases in the middle. The CDR3 DNA is TGTGCCAGCAGCATAGACAGTAACACTGAAGCTTTCTTT. This codes for CASSIDSNTEAFF.

In this sample, this clonotype turned up a few times. The rearrangement uses TRBV4-1 and TRBJ2-3; 9 bases line up with TRBD2. Germline V CDR1 and CDR2: MGHRA, YSYEKL. Germline trimming cut 0 bases from V and 5 bases from J; bases unmatched to any gene: 9. The CDR3 runs 17 residues. CDR3 sequence: CASSQDSSGMKVDTQYF. For the CDR3, the DNA is TGCGCCAGCAGCCAAGATTCTAGCGGGATGAAGGTAGATACGCAGTATTTT.

This clonotype has ten or more counts. The chain links TRBV6-1 to TRBJ2-1; 14 bases agree with TRBD2. CDR1 and CDR2 from the germline V gene are MNHNS and SASEGT. This CDR3 comprises 15 residues. J was trimmed by 6 bases and V by 7 bases; bases with no gene match: 5. CDR3 residues: CASTGTSGGSNEQFF. The CDR3 DNA is TGTGCCAGCACTGGGACTAGCGGGGGTAGCAATGAGCAGTTCTTC.

V usage is TRBV5-6 and J usage is TRBJ2-6; 9 bases align to TRBD1. The CDR3 has 19 amino acids. Germline V CDR1 and CDR2: SGHDT, YYEEEE. V shed 0 bases and J 0 bases; nucleotides not matched to a gene: 7. The CDR3: CASSLAPGTGISGANVLTF. DNA of the CDR3: TGTGCCAGCAGCTTGGCCCCCGGGACAGGGATCTCTGGGGCCAACGTCCTGACTTTC. The full variable domain, rest sourced from reference TRBV5-6 and TRBJ2-6, is DAGVTQSPTHLIKTRGQQVTLRCSPKSGHDTVSWYQQALGQGPQFIFQYYEEEERQRGNFPDRFSGHQFPNYSSELNVNALLLGDSALYLCASSLAPGTGISGANVLTFGAGSRLTVL.

This clonotype came up many times. The genes are TRBV20-1 and TRBJ2-1; D could derive from TRBD1 or TRBD2 (5 bases each). Germline loops: CDR1 DFQATT, CDR2 SNEGSKA (reference sequence). V was shortened by 4 bases and J by 9 bases, with 16 bases between the two germline ends. The CDR3 has 13 amino acids. This chain's CDR3 is CSAMGDLGAEQFF. The CDR3 nucleotides are TGCAGTGCTATGGGAGATTTAGGGGCTGAGCAGTTCTTC.

This clonotype has ten or more counts. The chain links TRBV14 to TRBJ2-1, with D unresolved. CDR1 and CDR2 (germline): SGHDN, FVKESK. This CDR3 is 15 amino acids long. V lost 2 bases, J lost 6 bases, and 14 bases lay in between. CDR3 in DNA: TGTGCCAGCAGCCAACGGTTGCAAACGCCCAATGAGCAGTTCTTC. Translating it yields CASSQRLQTPNEQFF.

This clonotype came up many times. The chain couples TRBV4-2 to TRBJ2-3; tentatively, D is TRBD2 (6 bases). Per the germline V gene, CDR1 is LGHNA and CDR2 is YNFKEQ. V was trimmed by 2 bases and J by 4 bases, leaving 28 bases between them. The CDR3 is 20 amino acids. CDR3 loop: CASSQPKVPSAKMGPDTQYF. The CDR3 DNA reads as TGTGCCAGCAGCCAACCAAAAGTCCCTAGCGCCAAGATGGGGCCAGATACGCAGTATTTT.

This rearrangement joins TRBV12-3 or TRBV12-4 to TRBJ2-1; 11 bases map to TRBD2. V shed 4 bases and J 5 bases; nucleotides not matched to a gene: 7. The CDR3 loop spans 16 amino acids. The CDR3 nucleotides are TGTGCCAGCAGTTCCTTAGCGGGAGGGTTAGACAATGAGCAGTTCTTC. It encodes CASSSLAGGLDNEQFF.

At least ten counts were recorded for this clonotype. The V call is TRBV12-3 or TRBV12-4, the J call TRBJ2-2; D possibly matches TRBD1 or TRBD2 (5 bases each). V was cut by 2 bases and J by 4 bases, with 17 bases left in between. The CDR3 spans 17 residues. For the CDR3, the DNA is TGTGCCAGCAGTTTATGGAAAATGGGACGTAGCACCGGGGAGCTGTTTTTT. Its translation is CASSLWKMGRSTGELFF.

This clonotype turned up a few times. This chain joins TRBV3-1 and TRBJ2-1, with 11 nucleotides matching TRBD2. The CDR3 contains 18 residues. V lost 0 bases, J lost 0 bases, and 4 bases stayed unmatched. The V gene's germline CDR1 is LGHDT and CDR2 YNNKEL (reference sequence). The CDR3 DNA reads TGTGCCAGCAGCCAAGATCTTACTAGCGGGAGCTCCTACAATGAGCAGTTCTTC. Amino acid sequence: CASSQDLTSGSSYNEQFF.

The V call is TRBV7-2, the J call TRBJ1-2; D is unresolved. The CDR3 has 14 residues. Germline loops: CDR1 SGHTA, CDR2 FQGNSA. Trimming cost V 1 base and J 8 bases, with 14 bases left between them. The CDR3 here is CASSLGSSGFGYTF. DNA for the CDR3: TGTGCCAGCAGCTTAGGGTCATCGGGGTTCGGCTACACCTTC. The complete variable domain, with remaining parts taken from reference TRBV7-2 and TRBJ1-2, reads GAGVSQSPSNKVTEKGKDVELRCDPISGHTALYWYRQSLGQGLEFLIYFQGNSAPDKSGLPSDRFSAERTGGSVSTLTIQRTQQEDSAVYLCASSLGSSGFGYTFGSGTRLTVV.

A note on this clonotype: A much larger clonotype is one base distant, so this may be a read error. The CDR3 ends on some other residue instead of the conserved phenylalanine or tryptophan, so this is likely a read error. The chain employs TRBV10-3 and TRBJ1-4; 7 bases map to TRBD1. V lost 4 bases to trimming and J lost 0 bases; unmatched junction nucleotides: 5. The CDR3 contains 16 residues. Germline V gene sequence: CDR1 ENHRY, CDR2 SYGVKD. The CDR3 here is CAISAAGGATNEKLFY. The CDR3 DNA is TGTGCCATCAGTGCGGCAGGGGGAGCAACTAATGAAAAACTGTTTTAT.

The chain is built from TRBV29-1 and TRBJ2-2, with 7 bases lining up with TRBD2. Per the germline V gene, CDR1 is SQVTM and CDR2 is ANQGSEA. The CDR3 covers 15 residues. After removal of 4 bases from V and 0 bases from J, the junction contained 5 bases not matched to a gene. CDR3 bases: TGCAGCGTTGGGGTCGGGACTACGAACACCGGGGAGCTGTTTTTT. It specifies CSVGVGTTNTGELFF.

The chain uses TRBV19 and TRBJ2-1, with TRBD1 as a possible D gene (6 bases). Trimming left V 10 bases short and J 4 bases short, with 11 bases between. The germline CDR1 and CDR2 sequences are LNHDA and SQIVND (reference sequence). The CDR3 runs 12 residues. The CDR3: CATLTGYNEQFF. DNA for the CDR3: TGTGCCACCTTAACAGGGTACAATGAGCAGTTCTTC.

The V call is TRBV21-1, the J call TRBJ2-7; TRBD2 is the table's D call and was not checked against the DNA. TRBV21-1 constitutes a pseudogene. The CDR3 runs to 15 residues. The CDR3 DNA reads TGTGCCAGCAGCACCCGTGCGGGCCTCGCGGGCGAGCAGTACTTC. Its protein product is CASSTRAGLAGEQYF.

This clonotype was seen many times. The chain combines TRBV20-1 with TRBJ2-3; no firm D call. Germline CDR1 reads DFQATT; CDR2 reads SNEGSKA (reference sequence). Trimming stripped 2 bases from V and 4 bases from J, with 16 bases between. This CDR3 spans 15 amino acids. Here the CDR3 DNA reads TGCAGTGCTAGAATCCCGGGCCGAGGAGCAGATACGCAGTATTTT. This translates into CSARIPGRGADTQYF.

In this sample, this clonotype turned up a few times. The chain links TRBV5-1 to TRBJ2-1, with D unclear. V lost 0 bases and J 13 bases, leaving 14 bases between the germline ends. Looked up from germline, CDR1 is SGHRS and CDR2 is YFSETQ. CDR3 size: 13 residues. CDR3 sequence reads: CASSLEDSPRQFF. CDR3 DNA sequence: TGCGCCAGCAGCTTGGAAGACTCACCAAGACAGTTCTTC.

This clonotype was detected only a few times. This chain links TRBV7-9 with TRBJ2-5, with 8 positions matching TRBD2. V trimming: 3 bases; J trimming: 5 bases; junction bases outside the gene matches: 8. CDR3 length: 15 residues. Germline CDR1 is SEHNR and CDR2 is FQNEAQ (reference sequence). In DNA form, the CDR3 reads TGTGCCAGCAGCTTCCCCTTAGCGGGACGGGAGACCCAGTACTTC. It translates to CASSFPLAGRETQYF.

The chain has TRBV25-1 and TRBJ2-7; TRBD2 matches 10 bases. This CDR3 spans 14 amino acids. The trim removed 3 bases at V and 4 bases at J, leaving 3 bases unmatched. Looked up from germline, CDR1 is MGHDK and CDR2 is SYGVNS. The CDR3 region has the DNA TGTGCCAGCAGTGAGTTGACTAGCGGGTACGAGCAGTACTTC. Protein: CASSELTSGYEQYF.

This clonotype was counted many times. This chain links TRBV4-1 with TRBJ1-1, with D perhaps matching TRBD1 (5 bases). Germline V gene data show CDR1 as MGHRA and CDR2 as YSYEKL. The ends were cut back, 3 bases at V and 0 bases at J, with 23 bases in the middle. CDR3 size: 19 residues. The CDR3 DNA reads TGCGCCAGCAGCCAGACGACGGGGGGTATACAGGCGATGAACACTGAAGCTTTCTTT. Protein sequence: CASSQTTGGIQAMNTEAFF.

The CDR3 DNA follows: TGTGCCACCAGCAATCTGGAGGGCGCGGAAAAACTGTTTTTT. Protein: CATSNLEGAEKLFF. The chain combines TRBV15 with TRBJ1-4; D gene unclear. The V gene lost 4 bases and the J gene lost 8 bases, with 14 bases spanning the gap. This CDR3 is 14 amino acids long. Germline V CDR1 and CDR2: LNHNV, YYDKDF (reference sequence).

This clonotype was found a few times. The chain recombines TRBV7-7 with TRBJ2-5; TRBD2 is a possible D gene (5 bases). Trimming pared 2 bases from V and 4 bases from J, leaving 17 bases between. There are 16 residues in the CDR3. The germline V gene has CDR1 SSHAT and CDR2 FNYEAQ (reference sequence). This CDR3 is CASSLSSGLAGETQYF. The CDR3 nucleotides read TGTGCCAGCAGCTTATCGAGCGGTCTTGCTGGAGAGACCCAGTACTTC.

In its sample, this clonotype was seen many times. V is TRBV12-3 or TRBV12-4 and J is TRBJ2-3; TRBD2 agrees at 9 bases. V was pared by 7 bases and J by 3 bases, with 5 bases of the junction left unmatched. The length of the CDR3 is 14 residues. The CDR3 protein is CASTSGLATDTQYF. CDR3 bases: TGTGCCAGCACCTCGGGACTAGCAACAGATACGCAGTATTTT.

In this sample, this clonotype turned up many times. The chain has TRBV6-4 and TRBJ1-1; the match to TRBD1 covers 7 bases. V lost 6 bases and J lost 1; bases outside the gene matches: 26. Germline V gene sequence: CDR1 MRHNA, CDR2 SNTAGT. The CDR3 is 21 residues long. CDR3 sequence (DNA): TGTGCCAGCAGATCCATTCTGACCGGGACAGCCGAAATCCCCTCGAACACTGAAGCTTTCTTT. This codes for CASRSILTGTAEIPSNTEAFF.

This chain joins TRBV4-1 and TRBJ2-7, with TRBD1 identical over 7 bases. The V segment lost 2 bases and the J segment 1 base; nucleotides outside the gene matches: 8. Germline V CDR1 and CDR2: MGHRA, YSYEKL. The CDR3 has 16 residues. For the CDR3, the DNA is TGCGCCAGCAGCCAACAGACAGGGCGGATATCCTACGAGCAGTACTTC. As protein: CASSQQTGRISYEQYF.

This clonotype was picked up a small number of times. The chain joins TRBV12-3 or TRBV12-4 to TRBJ1-5, with D unresolved. This CDR3 region has 19 residues. V dropped 7 bases and J dropped 0 bases, with 25 bases sitting between them. Here the CDR3 reads CASTDDGIPHPYSNQPQHF. As DNA, the CDR3 is TGTGCCAGCACCGACGACGGAATCCCACATCCCTATAGCAATCAGCCCCAGCATTTT.